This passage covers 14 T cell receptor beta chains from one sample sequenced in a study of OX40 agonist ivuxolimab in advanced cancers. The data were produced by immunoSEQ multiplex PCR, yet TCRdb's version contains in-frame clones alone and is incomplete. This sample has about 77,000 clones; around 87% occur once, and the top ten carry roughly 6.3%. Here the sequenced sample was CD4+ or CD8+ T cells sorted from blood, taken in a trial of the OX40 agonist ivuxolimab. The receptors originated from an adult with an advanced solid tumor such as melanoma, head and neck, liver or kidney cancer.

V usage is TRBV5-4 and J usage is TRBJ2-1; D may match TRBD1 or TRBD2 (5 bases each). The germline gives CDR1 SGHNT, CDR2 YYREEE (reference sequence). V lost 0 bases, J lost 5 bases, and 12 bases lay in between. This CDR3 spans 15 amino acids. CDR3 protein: CASSLVGPTDNEQFF. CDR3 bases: TGTGCCAGCAGCTTGGTGGGACCCACAGACAATGAGCAGTTCTTC.

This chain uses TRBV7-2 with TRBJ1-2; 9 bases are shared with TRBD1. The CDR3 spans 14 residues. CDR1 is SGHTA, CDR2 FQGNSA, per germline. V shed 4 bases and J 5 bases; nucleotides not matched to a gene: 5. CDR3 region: CASSSTGGAYGYTF. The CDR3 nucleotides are TGTGCCAGCAGCTCAACAGGGGGCGCGTATGGCTACACCTTC.

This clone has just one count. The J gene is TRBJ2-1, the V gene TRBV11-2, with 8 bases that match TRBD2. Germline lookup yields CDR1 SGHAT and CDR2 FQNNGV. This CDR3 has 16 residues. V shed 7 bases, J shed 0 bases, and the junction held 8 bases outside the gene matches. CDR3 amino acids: CASTPRSGSSYNEQFF. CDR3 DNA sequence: TGTGCCAGCACACCTCGGAGCGGGAGCTCCTACAATGAGCAGTTCTTC.

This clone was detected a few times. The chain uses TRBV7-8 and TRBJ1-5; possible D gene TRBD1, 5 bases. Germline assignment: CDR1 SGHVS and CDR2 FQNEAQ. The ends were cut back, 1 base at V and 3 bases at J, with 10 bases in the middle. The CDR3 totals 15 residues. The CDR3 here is CASSLGSRANQPQHF. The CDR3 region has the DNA TGTGCCAGCAGCTTAGGGTCCAGGGCCAATCAGCCCCAGCATTTT.

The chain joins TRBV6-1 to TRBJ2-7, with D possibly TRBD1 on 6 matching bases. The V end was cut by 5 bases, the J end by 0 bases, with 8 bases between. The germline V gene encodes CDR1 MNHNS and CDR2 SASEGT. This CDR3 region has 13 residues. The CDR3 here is CASSWGLSYEQYF. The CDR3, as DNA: TGTGCCAGCAGTTGGGGGCTCTCCTACGAGCAGTACTTC.

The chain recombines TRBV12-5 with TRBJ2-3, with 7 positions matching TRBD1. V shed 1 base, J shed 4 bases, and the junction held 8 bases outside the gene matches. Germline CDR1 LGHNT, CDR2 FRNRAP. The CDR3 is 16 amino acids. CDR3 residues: CASGLGIRTGADTQYF. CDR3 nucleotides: TGTGCTAGTGGTTTGGGGATTAGAACAGGGGCAGATACGCAGTATTTT.

The CDR3 DNA follows: TGTGCCAGTAGTCCACAGGCGGGGGCTACTTCCGAGCAGTACTTC. It is translated as CASSPQAGATSEQYF. This rearrangement joins TRBV19 to TRBJ2-7, with D perhaps TRBD2 (7 bases). CDR3 length equals 15 residues. Trimming stripped 5 bases from V and 6 bases from J, with 20 bases between. The germline V gene has CDR1 LNHDA and CDR2 SQIVND (reference sequence).

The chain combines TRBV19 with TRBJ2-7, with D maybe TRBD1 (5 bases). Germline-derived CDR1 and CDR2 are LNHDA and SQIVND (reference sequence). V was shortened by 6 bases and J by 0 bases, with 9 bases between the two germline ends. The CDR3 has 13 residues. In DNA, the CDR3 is TGTGCCAGTAGGGGGCGGAACTCCTACGAGCAGTACTTC. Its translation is CASRGRNSYEQYF.

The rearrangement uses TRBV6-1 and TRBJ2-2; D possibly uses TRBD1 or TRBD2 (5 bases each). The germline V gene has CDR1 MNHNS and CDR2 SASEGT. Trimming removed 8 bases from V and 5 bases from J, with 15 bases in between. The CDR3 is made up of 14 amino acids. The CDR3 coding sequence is TGTGCCAGCGCCGGGGCCCTTTGGACCGGGGAGCTGTTTTTT. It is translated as CASAGALWTGELFF.

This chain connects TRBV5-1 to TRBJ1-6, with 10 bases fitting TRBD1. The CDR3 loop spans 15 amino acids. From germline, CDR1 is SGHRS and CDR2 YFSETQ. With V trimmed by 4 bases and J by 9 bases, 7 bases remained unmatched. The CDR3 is CASSPSTGGGSPLHF. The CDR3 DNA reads TGCGCCAGCAGCCCTTCGACAGGGGGCGGTTCACCCCTCCACTTT.

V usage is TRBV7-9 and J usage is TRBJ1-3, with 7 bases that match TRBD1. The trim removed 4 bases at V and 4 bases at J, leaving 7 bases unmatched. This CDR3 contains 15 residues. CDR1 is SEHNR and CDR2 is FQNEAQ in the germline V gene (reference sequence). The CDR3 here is CASSSGTVGGNTIYF. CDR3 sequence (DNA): TGTGCCAGCAGCTCTGGGACAGTCGGGGGAAACACCATATATTTT.

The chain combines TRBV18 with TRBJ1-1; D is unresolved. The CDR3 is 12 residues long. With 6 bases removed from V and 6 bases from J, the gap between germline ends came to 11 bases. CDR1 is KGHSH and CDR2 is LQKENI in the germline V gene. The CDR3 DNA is TGTGCCAGCTCTAGACAAACGTCTGAAGCTTTCTTT. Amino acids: CASSRQTSEAFF. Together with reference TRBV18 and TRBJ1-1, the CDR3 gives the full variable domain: NAGVMQNPRHLVRRRGQEARLRCSPMKGHSHVYWYRQLPEEGLKFMVYLQKENIIDESGMPKERFSAEFPKEGPSILRIQQVVRGDSAAYFCASSRQTSEAFFGQGTRLTVV.

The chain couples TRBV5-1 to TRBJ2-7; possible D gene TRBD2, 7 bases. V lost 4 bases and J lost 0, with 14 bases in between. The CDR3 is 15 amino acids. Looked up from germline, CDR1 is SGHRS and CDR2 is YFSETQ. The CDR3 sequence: CASSPRGARSYEQYF. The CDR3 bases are TGCGCCAGCAGCCCCCGGGGGGCGCGCTCCTACGAGCAGTACTTC.

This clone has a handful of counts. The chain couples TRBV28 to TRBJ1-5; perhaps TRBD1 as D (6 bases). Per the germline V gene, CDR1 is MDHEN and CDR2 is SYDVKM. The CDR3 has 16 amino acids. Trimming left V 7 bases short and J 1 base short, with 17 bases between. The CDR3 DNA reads TGTGCCAGCACTTCAGCGGGGGGGACAAGCAATCAGCCCCAGCATTTT. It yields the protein CASTSAGGTSNQPQHF.